This T cell receptor (beta chain) came from a study of T cell changes during pregnancy in multiple sclerosis. Clones were sequenced by immunoSEQ multiplex PCR, and TCRdb holds only the in-frame ones, with some missing. This table has tens of thousands of clones, 91% appearing once. V lost 3 bases and J lost 0, with 11 bases in between. This CDR3 is built from 15 residues. Germline assignment: CDR1 SGHVS and CDR2 FNYEAQ. Here the sequenced sample was peripheral blood, taken after pregnancy. The V call is TRBV7-6, the J call TRBJ2-5; no definite D call. This TCR was sampled from a female donor in good health, enrolled as a control in a pregnancy study. The CDR3 reads CASSFGNSYQETQYF. The CDR3, as DNA: TGTGCCAGCAGCTTCGGAAACAGCTACCAAGAGACCCAGTACTTC.